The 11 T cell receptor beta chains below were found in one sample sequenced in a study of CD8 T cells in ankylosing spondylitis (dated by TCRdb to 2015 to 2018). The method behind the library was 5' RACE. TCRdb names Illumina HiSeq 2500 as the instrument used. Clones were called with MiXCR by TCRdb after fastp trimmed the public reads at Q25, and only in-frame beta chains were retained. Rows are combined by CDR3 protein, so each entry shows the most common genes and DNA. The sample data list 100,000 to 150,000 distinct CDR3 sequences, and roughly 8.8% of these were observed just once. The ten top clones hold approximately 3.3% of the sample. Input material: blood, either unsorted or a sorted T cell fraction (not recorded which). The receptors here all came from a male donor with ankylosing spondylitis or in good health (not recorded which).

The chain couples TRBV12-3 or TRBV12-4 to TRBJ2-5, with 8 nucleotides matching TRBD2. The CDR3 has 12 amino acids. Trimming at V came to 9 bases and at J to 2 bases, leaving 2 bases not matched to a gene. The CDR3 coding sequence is TGTGCCAGACTAGCGGCACAAGAGACCCAGTACTTC. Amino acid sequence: CARLAAQETQYF.

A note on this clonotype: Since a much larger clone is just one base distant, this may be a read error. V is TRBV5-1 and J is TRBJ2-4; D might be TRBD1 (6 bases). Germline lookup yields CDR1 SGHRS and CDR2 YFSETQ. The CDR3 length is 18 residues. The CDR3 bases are TGCGCCAGCAGCTCCGATTCGGACAGCCCGATAGCCAAAAACAGTCAGTACTTC. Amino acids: CASSSDSDSPIAKNSQYF.

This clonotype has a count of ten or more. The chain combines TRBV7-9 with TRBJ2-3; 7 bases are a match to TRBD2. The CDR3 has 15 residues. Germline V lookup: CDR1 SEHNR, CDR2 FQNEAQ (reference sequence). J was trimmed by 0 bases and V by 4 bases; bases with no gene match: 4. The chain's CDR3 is CASSSRGVSTDTQYF. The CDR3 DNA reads TGTGCCAGCAGCTCACGGGGGGTTAGCACAGATACGCAGTATTTT.

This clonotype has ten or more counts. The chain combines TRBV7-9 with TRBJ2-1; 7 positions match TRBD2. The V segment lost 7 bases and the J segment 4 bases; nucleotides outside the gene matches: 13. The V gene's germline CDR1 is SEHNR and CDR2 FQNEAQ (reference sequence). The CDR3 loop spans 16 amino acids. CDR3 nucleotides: TGTGCCAGCATCCTGAAGGGAGGGAAGGGTTACAATGAGCAGTTCTTC. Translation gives CASILKGGKGYNEQFF. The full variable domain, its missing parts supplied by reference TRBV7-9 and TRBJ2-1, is DTGVSQNPRHKITKRGQNVTFRCDPISEHNRLYWYRQTLGQGPEFLTYFQNEAQLEKSRLLSDRFSAERPKGSFSTLEIQRTEQGDSAMYLCASILKGGKGYNEQFFGPGTRLTVL.

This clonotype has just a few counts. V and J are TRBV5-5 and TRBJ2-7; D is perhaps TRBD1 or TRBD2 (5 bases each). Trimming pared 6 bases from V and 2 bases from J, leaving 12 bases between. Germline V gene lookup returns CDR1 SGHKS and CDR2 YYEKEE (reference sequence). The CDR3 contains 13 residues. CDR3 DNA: TGTGCCAGCAACCGGGACGGCCCCTACGAGCAGTACTTC. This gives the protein CASNRDGPYEQYF.

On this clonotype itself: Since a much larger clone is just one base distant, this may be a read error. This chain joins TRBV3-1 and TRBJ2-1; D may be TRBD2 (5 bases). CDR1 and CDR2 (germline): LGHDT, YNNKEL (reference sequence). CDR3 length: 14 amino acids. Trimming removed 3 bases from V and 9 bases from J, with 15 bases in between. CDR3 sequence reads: CASSHRTTRAEQFF. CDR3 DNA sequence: TGTGCCAGCAGCCACCGGACCACGCGGGCTGAGCAGTTCTTC.

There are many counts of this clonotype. The CDR3 DNA is TGTGCCAGCGCCAAATCCTCTGGAACTAGTCTCTTCGAGCAGTACTTC. This gives the protein CASAKSSGTSLFEQYF. The J gene is TRBJ2-7, the V gene TRBV7-8, with TRBD2 as a possible D gene (5 bases). V dropped 8 bases and J dropped 6 bases, with 26 bases sitting between them. Germline loops: CDR1 SGHVS, CDR2 FQNEAQ. The CDR3 runs 16 residues.

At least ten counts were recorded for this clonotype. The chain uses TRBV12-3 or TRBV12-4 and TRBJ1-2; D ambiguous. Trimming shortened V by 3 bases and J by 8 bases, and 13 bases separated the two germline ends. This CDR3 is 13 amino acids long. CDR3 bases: TGTGCCAGCAGTTTGGAGCTTATCGGGGGCTACACCTTC. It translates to CASSLELIGGYTF.

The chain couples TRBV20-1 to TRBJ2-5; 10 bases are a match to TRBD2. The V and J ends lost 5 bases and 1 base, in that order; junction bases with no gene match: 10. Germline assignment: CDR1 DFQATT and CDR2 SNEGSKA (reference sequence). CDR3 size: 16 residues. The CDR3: CSACKLAGKIQETQYF. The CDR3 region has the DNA TGCAGTGCTTGTAAACTAGCGGGAAAAATCCAAGAGACCCAGTACTTC.

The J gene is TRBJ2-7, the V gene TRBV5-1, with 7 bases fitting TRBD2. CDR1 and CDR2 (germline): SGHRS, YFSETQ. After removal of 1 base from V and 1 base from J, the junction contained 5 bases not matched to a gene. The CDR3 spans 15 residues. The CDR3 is CASSLSAGASYEQYF. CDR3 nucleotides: TGCGCCAGCAGCTTGTCTGCGGGAGCGTCCTACGAGCAGTACTTC.

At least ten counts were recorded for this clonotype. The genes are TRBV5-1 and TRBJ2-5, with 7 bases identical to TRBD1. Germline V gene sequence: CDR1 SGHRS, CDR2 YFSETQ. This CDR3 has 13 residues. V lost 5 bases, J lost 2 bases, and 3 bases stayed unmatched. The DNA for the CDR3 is TGCGCCAGCAGATTACAGGGGCAAGAGACCCAGTACTTC. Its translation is CASRLQGQETQYF.